This T cell receptor (beta chain) was found in a study of T cell responses to AZD1222 COVID-19 vaccine. Here immunoSEQ multiplex PCR was the method, and the copy in TCRdb shows in-frame clones only, minus some. The sample consists of roughly 130,000 clones, around nine tenths of them appearing once. This CDR3 has 15 residues. CDR1 and CDR2 (germline): MDHEN, SYDVKM. The V gene end was trimmed by 7 bases and the J gene end by 9 bases; junction bases not matched to a gene: 12. The clonotype was recovered from an adult in good health. The sequencing used peripheral blood, collected on day 0 of AZD1222 vaccination. This chain uses TRBV28 with TRBJ1-6, with 7 bases matching TRBD1. Here the CDR3 reads CASTPSQGKSSPLHF. CDR3 in DNA: TGTGCCAGCACCCCCTCACAGGGGAAAAGTTCACCCCTCCACTTT.